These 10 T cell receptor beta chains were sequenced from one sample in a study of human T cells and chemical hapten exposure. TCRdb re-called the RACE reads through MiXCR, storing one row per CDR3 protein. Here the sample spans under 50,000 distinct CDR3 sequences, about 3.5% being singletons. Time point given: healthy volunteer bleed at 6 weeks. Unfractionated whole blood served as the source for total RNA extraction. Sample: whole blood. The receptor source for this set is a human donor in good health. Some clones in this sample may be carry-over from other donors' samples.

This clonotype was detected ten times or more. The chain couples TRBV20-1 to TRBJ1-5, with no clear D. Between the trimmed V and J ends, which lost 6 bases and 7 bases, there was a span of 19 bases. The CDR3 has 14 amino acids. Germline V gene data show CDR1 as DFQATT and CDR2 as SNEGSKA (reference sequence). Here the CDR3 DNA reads TGCAGTGCCCGGCTTGGGGAGGTGAGCCAGCCCCAGCATTTT. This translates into CSARLGEVSQPQHF.

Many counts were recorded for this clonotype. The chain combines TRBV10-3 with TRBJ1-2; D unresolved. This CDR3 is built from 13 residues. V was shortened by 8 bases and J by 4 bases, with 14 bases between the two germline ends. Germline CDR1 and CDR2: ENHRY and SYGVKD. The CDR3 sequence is CAIGEIYGYGYTF. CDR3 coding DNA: TGTGCCATCGGGGAGATCTACGGCTATGGCTACACCTTC.

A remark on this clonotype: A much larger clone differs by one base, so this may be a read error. CDR3: CASSRLAATSRTQYF. The CDR3 DNA reads as TGTGCCAGCAGTCGACTAGCGGCTACGAGTAGGACCCAGTACTTC. The chain links TRBV6-5 to TRBJ2-5; 9 bases fit TRBD2. Per germline, CDR1 MNHEY and CDR2 SVGAGI. This CDR3 is 15 amino acids long. Losses at the gene ends were 5 bases for V and 7 bases for J; bases not matched to a gene: 11.

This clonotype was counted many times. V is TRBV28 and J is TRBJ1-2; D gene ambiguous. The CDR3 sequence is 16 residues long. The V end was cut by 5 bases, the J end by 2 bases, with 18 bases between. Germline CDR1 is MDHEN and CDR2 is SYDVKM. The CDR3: CASSPLVWTRNYGYTF. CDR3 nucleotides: TGTGCCAGCAGTCCCCTAGTCTGGACTAGGAACTATGGCTACACCTTC.

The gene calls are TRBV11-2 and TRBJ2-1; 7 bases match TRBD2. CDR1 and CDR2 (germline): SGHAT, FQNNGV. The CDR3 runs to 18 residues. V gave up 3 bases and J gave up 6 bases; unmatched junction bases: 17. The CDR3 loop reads CASSFRLLSGRGSNEQFF. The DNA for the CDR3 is TGTGCCAGCAGCTTCCGACTCCTTAGCGGGCGGGGTTCCAATGAGCAGTTCTTC.

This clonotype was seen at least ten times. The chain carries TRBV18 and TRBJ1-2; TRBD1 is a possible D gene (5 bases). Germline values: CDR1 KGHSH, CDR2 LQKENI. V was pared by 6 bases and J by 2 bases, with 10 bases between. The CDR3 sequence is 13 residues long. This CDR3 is CASSTDRNYGYTF. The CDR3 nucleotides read TGTGCCAGCTCGACCGACAGAAACTATGGCTACACCTTC.

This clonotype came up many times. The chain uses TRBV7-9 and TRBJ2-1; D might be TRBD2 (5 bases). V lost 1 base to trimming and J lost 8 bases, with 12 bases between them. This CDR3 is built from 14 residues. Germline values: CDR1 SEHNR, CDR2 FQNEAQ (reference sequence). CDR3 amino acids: CASSLVRRGHEQFF. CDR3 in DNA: TGTGCCAGCAGCTTAGTTCGCAGAGGGCATGAGCAGTTCTTC.

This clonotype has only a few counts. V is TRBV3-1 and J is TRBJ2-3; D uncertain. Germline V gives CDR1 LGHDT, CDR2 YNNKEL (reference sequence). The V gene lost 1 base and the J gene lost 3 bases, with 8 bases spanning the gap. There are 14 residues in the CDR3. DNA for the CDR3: TGTGCCAGCAGCCAAGGTCCGAAGACAGATACGCAGTATTTT. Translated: CASSQGPKTDTQYF.

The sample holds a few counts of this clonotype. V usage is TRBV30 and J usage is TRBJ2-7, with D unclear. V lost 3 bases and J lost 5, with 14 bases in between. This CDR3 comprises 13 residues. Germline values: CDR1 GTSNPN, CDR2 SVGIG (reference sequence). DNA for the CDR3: TGTGCCTGGAGCCTTAGTGGGGTAAACGAGCAGTACTTC. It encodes CAWSLSGVNEQYF.

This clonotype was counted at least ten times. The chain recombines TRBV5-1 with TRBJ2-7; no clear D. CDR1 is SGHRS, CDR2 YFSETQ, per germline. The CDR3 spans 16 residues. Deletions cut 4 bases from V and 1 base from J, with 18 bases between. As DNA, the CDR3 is TGCGCCAGCAGCAGAGGCCCCGAGACTGATTCCTACGAGCAGTACTTC. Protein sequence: CASSRGPETDSYEQYF.